Listed below are T cell receptor beta chains from one sample, sequenced in a study of T cell repertoires in MIS-A myocarditis. TCRdb's copy holds only in-frame clones and misses some; the assay was immunoSEQ multiplex PCR. The sample has 5,000 to 7,500 clones; about four fifths are singletons. The specimen sequenced was interventricular septum heart tissue obtained at autopsy. The receptor source for this set is a man aged 18 to 29 with fulminant myocarditis from multisystem inflammatory syndrome in adults (MIS-A) after COVID-19. Each CDR3 is given with its conserved first and last residue. The order of the fields is V gene, J gene, CDR3 length, D gene, clone size, CDR3 DNA, CDR3 protein. The D gene is left open where the match is weak. Clone size appears in some rows only: once, few, many, or a class for an expanded clone.

V: TRBV16
J: TRBJ1-5
length: 14
D: NA
size: NA
DNA: TGTGCCAGCAGCCACGGACAAGGGTCTCAGCCCCAGCATTTT
CDR3: CASSHGQGSQPQHF

V: TRBV2
J: TRBJ1-2
length: 13
D: NA
size: NA
DNA: TGTGCCAGCCTTGACAGGACCCTCTATGGCTACACCTTC
CDR3: CASLDRTLYGYTF

V: TRBV9
J: TRBJ1-3
length: 15
D: NA
size: NA
DNA: TGTGCCAGCAGCGCACCCGGGACGGATCGGAACACCATATATTTT
CDR3: CASSAPGTDRNTIYF

V: TRBV24-1
J: TRBJ2-7
length: 13
D: NA
size: NA
DNA: TGTGCCACCAGTGATGTAGGCGGCTACGAGCAGTACTTC
CDR3: CATSDVGGYEQYF

V: TRBV5-1
J: TRBJ2-1
length: 15
D: NA
size: NA
DNA: TGCGCCAGCAGCCCCGCCGGGAACTCCTACAATGAGCAGTTCTTC
CDR3: CASSPAGNSYNEQFF

V: TRBV29-1
J: TRBJ1-1
length: 13
D: NA
size: NA
DNA: TGCAGCGTTGAAGATTCCCAATTCACTGAAGCTTTCTTT
CDR3: CSVEDSQFTEAFF

V: TRBV6-5
J: TRBJ2-1
length: 14
D: TRBD2
size: NA
DNA: TGTGCCAGCAGCCCGGGACTAGCATACAATGAGCAGTTCTTC
CDR3: CASSPGLAYNEQFF

V: TRBV6-5
J: TRBJ1-2
length: 13
D: NA
size: NA
DNA: TGTGCCAGCAGGACGACAGCTAACTATGGCTACACCTTC
CDR3: CASRTTANYGYTF

V: TRBV6-5
J: TRBJ2-7
length: 15
D: NA
size: NA
DNA: TGTGCCAGCAGTTACCTTCCGGGGGGCTTATACGAGCAGTACTTC
CDR3: CASSYLPGGLYEQYF

V: TRBV28
J: TRBJ2-5
length: 13
D: NA
size: NA
DNA: TGTGCCAGCAGGCCGTCCGGATTAGAGACCCAGTACTTC
CDR3: CASRPSGLETQYF

V: TRBV6-6
J: TRBJ2-7
length: 13
D: NA
size: NA
DNA: TGTGCCAGCAGGCGGCCCGACACCTACGAGCAGTACTTC
CDR3: CASRRPDTYEQYF

V: TRBV6-5
J: TRBJ1-2
length: 15
D: NA
size: NA
DNA: TGTGCCAGCAGTTACAGTCAGGGGCCCAACTATGGCTACACCTTC
CDR3: CASSYSQGPNYGYTF

V: TRBV29-1
J: TRBJ2-7
length: 14
D: TRBD1
size: NA
DNA: TGCAGCGTGGGGTCGAGGGACAGTCTAAACGAGCAGTACTTC
CDR3: CSVGSRDSLNEQYF

V: TRBV30
J: TRBJ1-5
length: 13
D: NA
size: once
DNA: TGTGCCTGGAGCCCGAATCTGAGTCAGCCCCAGCATTTT
CDR3: CAWSPNLSQPQHF

V: TRBV11-2
J: TRBJ2-7
length: 15
D: NA
size: NA
DNA: TGTGCCAGCAGCTTAGCACCGCGGTCCTCCTACGAGCAGTACTTC
CDR3: CASSLAPRSSYEQYF

V: TRBV11-3
J: TRBJ2-7
length: 13
D: NA
size: NA
DNA: TGTGCCAGCAGCTTAGCACCCACCTACGAGCAGTACTTC
CDR3: CASSLAPTYEQYF

V: TRBV27
J: TRBJ1-2
length: 14
D: NA
size: NA
DNA: TGTGCCAGCAGCGAAATCGGGGGTGGCTATGGCTACACCTTC
CDR3: CASSEIGGGYGYTF

V: TRBV6-1
J: TRBJ1-3
length: 16
D: NA
size: NA
DNA: TGTGCCAGCAGTGAAGGAGAGGGACAATCTGGAAACACCATATATTTT
CDR3: CASSEGEGQSGNTIYF

V: TRBV2
J: TRBJ1-5
length: 15
D: NA
size: NA
DNA: TGTGCCAGCAGTGAAACAGGGAGCCCTTATGAGCCCCAGCATTTT
CDR3: CASSETGSPYEPQHF

V: TRBV7-9
J: TRBJ1-2
length: 14
D: NA
size: NA
DNA: TGTGCCAGCAGCTTAGCAGGCACTAACTATGGCTACACCTTC
CDR3: CASSLAGTNYGYTF

V: TRBV7-9
J: TRBJ2-7
length: 16
D: NA
size: few
DNA: TGTGCCAGCAGCCCCACCATCTCCGGAGTAGTCTACGAGCAGTACTTC
CDR3: CASSPTISGVVYEQYF

V: TRBV29-1
J: TRBJ1-2
length: 12
D: NA
size: NA
DNA: TGCAGCGTTCAGCGGGGCCTCTATGGCTACACCTTC
CDR3: CSVQRGLYGYTF

V: TRBV18
J: TRBJ1-1
length: 15
D: NA
size: NA
DNA: TGTGCCAGCTCACCACTGAGATCAAGAGACACTGAAGCTTTCTTT
CDR3: CASSPLRSRDTEAFF

V: TRBV19
J: TRBJ1-5
length: 15
D: NA
size: NA
DNA: TGTGCCAGTACCCACGCTGGAGAGGCTTATCAGCCCCAGCATTTT
CDR3: CASTHAGEAYQPQHF

V: TRBV9
J: TRBJ2-6
length: 17
D: NA
size: NA
DNA: TGTGCCAGCAGCGTCGGGGGCGGGACACCTGGGGCCAACGTCCTGACTTTC
CDR3: CASSVGGGTPGANVLTF

V: TRBV20-1
J: TRBJ1-2
length: 11
D: NA
size: NA
DNA: TGCAGTGCTAGTTGGGGGTCTGGCTACACCTTC
CDR3: CSASWGSGYTF

V: TRBV4-1
J: TRBJ1-1
length: 15
D: NA
size: NA
DNA: TGCGCCAGCAGCCACGTCCCTGATGGCAACACTGAAGCTTTCTTT
CDR3: CASSHVPDGNTEAFF

V: TRBV5-4
J: TRBJ2-7
length: 15
D: TRBD2
size: NA
DNA: TGTGCCAGCAGCTTGGAAGGGAGGGATTCCTACGAGCAGTACTTC
CDR3: CASSLEGRDSYEQYF

V: TRBV15
J: TRBJ1-5
length: 14
D: NA
size: NA
DNA: TGTGCCACCAGCAAAACAGATAGCAATCAGCCCCAGCATTTT
CDR3: CATSKTDSNQPQHF

V: TRBV12-3/TRBV12-4
J: TRBJ2-6
length: 13
D: NA
size: NA
DNA: TGTGCCAGCACCCGTTCTGGGGCCAACGTCCTGACTTTC
CDR3: CASTRSGANVLTF

V: TRBV12-3/TRBV12-4
J: TRBJ2-7
length: 13
D: TRBD2
size: NA
DNA: TGTGCCAGCAGCGCGGGGGGCTCCTACGAGCAGTACTTC
CDR3: CASSAGGSYEQYF

V: TRBV7-8
J: TRBJ2-1
length: 16
D: NA
size: NA
DNA: TGTGCCAGCAGCTTACGGACTGCCGCCCCCTACAATGAGCAGTTCTTC
CDR3: CASSLRTAAPYNEQFF

V: TRBV13
J: TRBJ2-7
length: 12
D: NA
size: NA
DNA: TGTGCCAGCAGCTTAGGGTGGTACGAGCAGTACTTC
CDR3: CASSLGWYEQYF

V: TRBV9
J: TRBJ1-4
length: 13
D: NA
size: once
DNA: TGTGCCAGCAGTCGTGACAGTAATGAAAAACTGTTTTTT
CDR3: CASSRDSNEKLFF

V: TRBV29-1
J: TRBJ1-3
length: 12
D: NA
size: NA
DNA: TGCAGCGTTGGGGACTCTGGAAACACCATATATTTT
CDR3: CSVGDSGNTIYF

V: TRBV20-1
J: TRBJ2-3
length: 12
D: NA
size: NA
DNA: TGCAGTGCTAGTCTGGGGTTCGATACGCAGTATTTT
CDR3: CSASLGFDTQYF

V: TRBV30
J: TRBJ2-3
length: 14
D: TRBD2
size: NA
DNA: TGTGCCTGGAGTGTCGGGACTAGCGGGGTCTCCCAGTATTTT
CDR3: CAWSVGTSGVSQYF

V: TRBV5-6
J: TRBJ1-3
length: 14
D: NA
size: NA
DNA: TGTGCCAGCAGTTCCCAACCGGGGGGAAACACCATATATTTT
CDR3: CASSSQPGGNTIYF

V: TRBV5-1
J: TRBJ2-5
length: 15
D: NA
size: once
DNA: TGCGCCAGCAGCTTGTATGGGGGGCCACAAGAGACCCAGTACTTC
CDR3: CASSLYGGPQETQYF

V: TRBV28
J: TRBJ2-7
length: 20
D: TRBD2
size: NA
DNA: TGTGCCAGCAGTTCGCCCCTGGTCTCTAGCGGGAGAAGATTGGTATACGAGCAGTACTTC
CDR3: CASSSPLVSSGRRLVYEQYF

V: TRBV5-4
J: TRBJ2-5
length: 16
D: NA
size: NA
DNA: TGTGCCAGCAGCTTAGAGGGACGGGCGTACCAAGAGACCCAGTACTTC
CDR3: CASSLEGRAYQETQYF

V: TRBV18
J: TRBJ2-6
length: 18
D: NA
size: NA
DNA: TGTGCCAGCTCACTACGCTTGGACATTTACAGTCGGGCCAACGTCCTGACTTTC
CDR3: CASSLRLDIYSRANVLTF

V: TRBV6-5
J: TRBJ2-3
length: 16
D: TRBD1
size: NA
DNA: TGTGCCAGCAGTTACTACGGACAGGGGGGATCAGATACGCAGTATTTT
CDR3: CASSYYGQGGSDTQYF